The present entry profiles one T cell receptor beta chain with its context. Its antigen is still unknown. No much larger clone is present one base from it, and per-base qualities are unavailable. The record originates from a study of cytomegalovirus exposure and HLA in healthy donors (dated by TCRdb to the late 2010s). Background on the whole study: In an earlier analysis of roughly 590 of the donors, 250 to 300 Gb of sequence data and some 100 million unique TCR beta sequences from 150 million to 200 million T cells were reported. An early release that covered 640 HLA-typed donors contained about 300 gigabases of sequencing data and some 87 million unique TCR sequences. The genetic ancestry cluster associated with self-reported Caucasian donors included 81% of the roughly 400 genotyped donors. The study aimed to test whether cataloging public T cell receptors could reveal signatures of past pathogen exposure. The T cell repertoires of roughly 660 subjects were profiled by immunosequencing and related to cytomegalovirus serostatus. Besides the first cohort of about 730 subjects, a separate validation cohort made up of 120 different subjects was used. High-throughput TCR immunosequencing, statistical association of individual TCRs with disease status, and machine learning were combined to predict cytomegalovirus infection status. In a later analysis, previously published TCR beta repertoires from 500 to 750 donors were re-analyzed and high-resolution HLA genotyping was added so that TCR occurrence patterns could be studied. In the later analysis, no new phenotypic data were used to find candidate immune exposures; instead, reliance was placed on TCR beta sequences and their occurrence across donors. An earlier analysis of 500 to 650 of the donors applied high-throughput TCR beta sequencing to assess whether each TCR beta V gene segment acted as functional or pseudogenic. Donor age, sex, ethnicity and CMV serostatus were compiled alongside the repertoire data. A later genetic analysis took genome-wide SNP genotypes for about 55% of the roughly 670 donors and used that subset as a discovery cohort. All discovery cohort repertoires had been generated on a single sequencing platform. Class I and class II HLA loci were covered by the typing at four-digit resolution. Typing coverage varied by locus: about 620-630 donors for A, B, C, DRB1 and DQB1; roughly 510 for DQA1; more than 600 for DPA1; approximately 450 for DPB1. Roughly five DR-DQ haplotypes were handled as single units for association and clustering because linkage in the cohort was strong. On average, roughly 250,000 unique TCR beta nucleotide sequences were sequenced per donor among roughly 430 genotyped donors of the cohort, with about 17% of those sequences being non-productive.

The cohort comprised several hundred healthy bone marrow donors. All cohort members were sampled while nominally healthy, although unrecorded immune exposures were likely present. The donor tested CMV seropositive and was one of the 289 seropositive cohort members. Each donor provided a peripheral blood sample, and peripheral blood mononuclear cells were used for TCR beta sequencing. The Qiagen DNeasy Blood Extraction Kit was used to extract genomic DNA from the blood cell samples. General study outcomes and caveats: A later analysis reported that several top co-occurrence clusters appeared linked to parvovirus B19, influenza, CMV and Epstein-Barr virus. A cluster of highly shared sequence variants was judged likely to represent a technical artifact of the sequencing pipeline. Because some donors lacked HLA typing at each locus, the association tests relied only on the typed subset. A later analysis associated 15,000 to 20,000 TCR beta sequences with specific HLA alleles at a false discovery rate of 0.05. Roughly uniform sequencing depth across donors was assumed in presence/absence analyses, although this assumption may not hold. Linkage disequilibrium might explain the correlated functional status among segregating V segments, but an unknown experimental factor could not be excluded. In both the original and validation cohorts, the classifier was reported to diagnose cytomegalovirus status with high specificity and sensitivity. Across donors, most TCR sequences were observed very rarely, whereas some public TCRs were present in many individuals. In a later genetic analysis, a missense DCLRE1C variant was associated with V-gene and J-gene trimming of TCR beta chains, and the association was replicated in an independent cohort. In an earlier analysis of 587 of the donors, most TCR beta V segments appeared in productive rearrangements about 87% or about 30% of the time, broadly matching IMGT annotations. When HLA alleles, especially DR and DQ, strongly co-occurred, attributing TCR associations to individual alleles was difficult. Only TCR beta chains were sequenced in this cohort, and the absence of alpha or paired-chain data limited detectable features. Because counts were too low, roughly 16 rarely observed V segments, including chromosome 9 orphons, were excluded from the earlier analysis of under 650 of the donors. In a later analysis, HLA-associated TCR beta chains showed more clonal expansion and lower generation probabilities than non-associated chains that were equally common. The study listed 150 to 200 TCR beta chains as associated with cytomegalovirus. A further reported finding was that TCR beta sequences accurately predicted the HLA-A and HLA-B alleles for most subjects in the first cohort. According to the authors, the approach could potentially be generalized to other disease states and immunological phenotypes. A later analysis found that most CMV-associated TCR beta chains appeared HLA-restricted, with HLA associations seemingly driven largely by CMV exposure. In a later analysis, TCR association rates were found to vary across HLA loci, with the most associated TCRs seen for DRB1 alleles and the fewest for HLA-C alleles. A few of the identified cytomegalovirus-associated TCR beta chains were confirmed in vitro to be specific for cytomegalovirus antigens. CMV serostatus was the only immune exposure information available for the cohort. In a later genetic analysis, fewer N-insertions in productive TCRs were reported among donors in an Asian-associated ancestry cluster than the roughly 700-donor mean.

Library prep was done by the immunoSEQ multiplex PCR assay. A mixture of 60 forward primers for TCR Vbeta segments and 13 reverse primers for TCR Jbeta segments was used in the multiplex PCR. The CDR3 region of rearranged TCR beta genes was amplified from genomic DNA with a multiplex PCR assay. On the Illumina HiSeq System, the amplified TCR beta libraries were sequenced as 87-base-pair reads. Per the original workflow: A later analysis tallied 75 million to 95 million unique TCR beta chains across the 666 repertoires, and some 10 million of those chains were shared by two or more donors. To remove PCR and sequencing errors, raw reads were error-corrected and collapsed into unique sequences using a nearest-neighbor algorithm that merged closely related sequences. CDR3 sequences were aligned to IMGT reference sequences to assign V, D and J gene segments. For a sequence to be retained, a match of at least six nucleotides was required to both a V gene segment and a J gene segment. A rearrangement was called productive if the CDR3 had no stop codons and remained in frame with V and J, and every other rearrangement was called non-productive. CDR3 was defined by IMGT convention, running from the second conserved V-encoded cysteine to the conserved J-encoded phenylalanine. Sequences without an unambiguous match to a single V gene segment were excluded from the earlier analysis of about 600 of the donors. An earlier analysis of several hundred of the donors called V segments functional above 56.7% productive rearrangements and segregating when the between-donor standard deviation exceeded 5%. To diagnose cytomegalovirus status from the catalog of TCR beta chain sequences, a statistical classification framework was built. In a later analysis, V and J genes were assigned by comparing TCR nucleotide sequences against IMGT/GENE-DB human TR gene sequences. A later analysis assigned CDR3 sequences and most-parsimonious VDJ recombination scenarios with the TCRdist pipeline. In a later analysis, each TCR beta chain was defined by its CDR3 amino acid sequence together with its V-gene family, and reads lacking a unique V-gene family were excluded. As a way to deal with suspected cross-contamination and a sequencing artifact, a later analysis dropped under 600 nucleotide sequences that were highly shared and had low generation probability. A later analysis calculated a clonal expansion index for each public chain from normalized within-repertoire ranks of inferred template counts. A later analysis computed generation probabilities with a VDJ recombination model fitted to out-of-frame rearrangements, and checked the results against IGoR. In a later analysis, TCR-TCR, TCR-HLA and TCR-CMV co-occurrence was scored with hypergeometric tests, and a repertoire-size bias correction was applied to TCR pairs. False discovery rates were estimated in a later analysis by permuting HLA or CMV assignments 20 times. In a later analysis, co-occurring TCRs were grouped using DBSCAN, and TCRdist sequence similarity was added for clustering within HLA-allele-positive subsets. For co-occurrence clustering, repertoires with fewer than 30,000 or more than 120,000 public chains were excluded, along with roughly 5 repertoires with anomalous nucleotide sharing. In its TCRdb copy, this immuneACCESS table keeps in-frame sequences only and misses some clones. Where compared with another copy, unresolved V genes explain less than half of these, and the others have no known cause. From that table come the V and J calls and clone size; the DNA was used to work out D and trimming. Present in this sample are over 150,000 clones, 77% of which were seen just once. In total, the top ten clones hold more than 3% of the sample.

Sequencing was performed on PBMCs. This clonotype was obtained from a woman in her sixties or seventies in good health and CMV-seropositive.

Here the CDR3 is given as CASSLLGGTGGTEAFF. In nucleotide form, the sequence is TGTGCCAGCAGTTTACTAGGCGGGACAGGGGGCACTGAAGCTTTCTTT. The sequence joins TRBV28 to TRBJ1-1; 11 bases in between match TRBD1. CDR1 MDHEN and CDR2 SYDVKM were looked up in the germline V gene. V has 2 bases trimmed and J has 4 bases trimmed; junction bases matching no gene number 6. The CDR3 spans 16 residues, from the cysteine through the phenylalanine. The retained sequence is limited to the CDR3, 48 bases, with the frame set at the first base.